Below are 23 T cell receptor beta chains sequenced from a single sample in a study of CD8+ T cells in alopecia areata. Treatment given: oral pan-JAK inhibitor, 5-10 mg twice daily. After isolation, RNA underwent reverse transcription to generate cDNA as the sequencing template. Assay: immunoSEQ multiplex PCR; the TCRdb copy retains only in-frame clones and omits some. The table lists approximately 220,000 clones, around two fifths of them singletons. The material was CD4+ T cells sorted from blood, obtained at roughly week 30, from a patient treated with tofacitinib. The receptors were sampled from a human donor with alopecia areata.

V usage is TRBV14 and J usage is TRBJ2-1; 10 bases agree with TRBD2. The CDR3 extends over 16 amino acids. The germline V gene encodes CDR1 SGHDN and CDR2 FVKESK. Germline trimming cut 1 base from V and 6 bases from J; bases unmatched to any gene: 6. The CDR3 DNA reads TGTGCCAGCAGCCAAGCGGGACTAGCGAGTATCAATGAGCAGTTCTTC. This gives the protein CASSQAGLASINEQFF.

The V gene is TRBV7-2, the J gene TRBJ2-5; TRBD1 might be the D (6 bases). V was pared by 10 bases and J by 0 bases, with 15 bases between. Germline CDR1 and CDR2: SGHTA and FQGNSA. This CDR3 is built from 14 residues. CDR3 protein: CATRGGQYQETQYF. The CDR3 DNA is TGTGCCACGAGAGGCGGACAGTACCAAGAGACCCAGTACTTC.

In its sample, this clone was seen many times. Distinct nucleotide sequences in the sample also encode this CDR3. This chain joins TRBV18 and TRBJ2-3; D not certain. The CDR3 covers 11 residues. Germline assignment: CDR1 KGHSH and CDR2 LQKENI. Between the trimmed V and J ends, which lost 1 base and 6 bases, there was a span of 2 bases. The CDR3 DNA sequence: TGTGCCAGCTCACCACGGGATACGCAGTATTTT. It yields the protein CASSPRDTQYF.

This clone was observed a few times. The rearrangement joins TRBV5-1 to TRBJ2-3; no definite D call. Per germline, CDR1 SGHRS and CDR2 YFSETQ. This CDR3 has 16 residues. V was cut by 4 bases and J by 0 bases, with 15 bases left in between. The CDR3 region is CASSKGLGFSTDTQYF. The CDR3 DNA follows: TGCGCCAGCAGCAAAGGCCTGGGTTTTAGCACAGATACGCAGTATTTT.

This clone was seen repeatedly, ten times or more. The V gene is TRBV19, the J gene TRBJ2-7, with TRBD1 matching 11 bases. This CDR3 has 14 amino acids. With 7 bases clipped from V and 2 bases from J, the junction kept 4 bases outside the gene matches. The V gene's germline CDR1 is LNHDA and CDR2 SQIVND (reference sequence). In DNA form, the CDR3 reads TGTGCCAGTAAGGGGGACAGGGGGGCCTACGAGCAGTACTTC. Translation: CASKGDRGAYEQYF.

The CDR3 region is CAWSALKEGGDSPLHF. In DNA, the CDR3 is TGTGCCTGGAGCGCCTTGAAAGAGGGAGGAGATTCACCCCTCCACTTT. The V and J genes are TRBV30 and TRBJ1-6; D call uncertain. This CDR3 has 16 amino acids. The germline CDR1 and CDR2 sequences are GTSNPN and SVGIG (reference sequence). Trimming shortened V by 3 bases and J by 8 bases, and 20 bases separated the two germline ends. Filled out from reference TRBV30 and TRBJ1-6, the complete variable domain reads SQTIHQWPATLVQPVGSPLSLECTVEGTSNPNLYWYRQAAGRGLQLLFYSVGIGQISSEVPQNLSASRPQDRQFILSSKKLLLSDSGFYLCAWSALKEGGDSPLHFGNGTRLTVT.

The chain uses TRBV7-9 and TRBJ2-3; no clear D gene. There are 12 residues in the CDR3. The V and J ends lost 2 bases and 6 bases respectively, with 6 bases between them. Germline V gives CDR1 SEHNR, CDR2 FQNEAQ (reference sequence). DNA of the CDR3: TGTGCCAGCAGCTTAATGGGCGATACGCAGTATTTT. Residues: CASSLMGDTQYF.

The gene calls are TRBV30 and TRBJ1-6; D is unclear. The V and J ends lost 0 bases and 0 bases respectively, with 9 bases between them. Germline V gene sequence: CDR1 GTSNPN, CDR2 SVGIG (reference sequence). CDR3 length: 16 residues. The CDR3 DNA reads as TGTGCCTGGAGTGTCCGGGGTTACTCCTATAATTCACCCCTCCACTTT. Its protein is CAWSVRGYSYNSPLHF.

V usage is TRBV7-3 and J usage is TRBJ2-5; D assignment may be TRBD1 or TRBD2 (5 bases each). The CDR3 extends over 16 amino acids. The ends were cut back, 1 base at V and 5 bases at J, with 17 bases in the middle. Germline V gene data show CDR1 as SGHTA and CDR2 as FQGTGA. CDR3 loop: CASSLSPAGGGETQYF. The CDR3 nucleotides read TGTGCCAGCAGCTTAAGCCCCGCTGGGGGTGGGGAGACCCAGTACTTC. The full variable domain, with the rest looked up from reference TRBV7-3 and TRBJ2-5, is GAGVSQTPSNKVTEKGKYVELRCDPISGHTALYWYRQSLGQGPEFLIYFQGTGAADDSGLPNDRFFAVRPEGSVSTLKIQRTERGDSAVYLCASSLSPAGGGETQYFGPGTRLLVL.

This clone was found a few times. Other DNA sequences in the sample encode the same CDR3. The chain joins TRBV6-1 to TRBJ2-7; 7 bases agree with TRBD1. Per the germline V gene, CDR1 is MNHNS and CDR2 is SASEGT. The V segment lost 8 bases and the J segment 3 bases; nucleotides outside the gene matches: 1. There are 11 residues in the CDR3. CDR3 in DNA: TGTGCCAGCCGACAGGGCTACGAGCAGTACTTC. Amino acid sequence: CASRQGYEQYF.

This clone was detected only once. CDR3 amino acids: CASSQARLFQSDRPNSNQPQHF. The DNA of the CDR3 is TGCGCCAGCAGCCAAGCTCGCCTCTTCCAGTCAGACAGACCCAATAGCAATCAGCCCCAGCATTTT. This chain links TRBV4-1 with TRBJ1-5; tentative D call: TRBD1 (5 bases). The V and J ends lost 1 base and 0 bases respectively, with 28 bases between them. The CDR3 sequence is 22 residues long. Germline CDR1 and CDR2: MGHRA and YSYEKL.

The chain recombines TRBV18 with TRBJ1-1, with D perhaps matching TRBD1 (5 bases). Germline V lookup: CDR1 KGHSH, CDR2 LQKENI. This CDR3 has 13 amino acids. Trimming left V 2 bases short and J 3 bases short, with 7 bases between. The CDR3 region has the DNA TGTGCCAGCTCACCATCCAGGGACACTGAAGCTTTCTTT. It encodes CASSPSRDTEAFF.

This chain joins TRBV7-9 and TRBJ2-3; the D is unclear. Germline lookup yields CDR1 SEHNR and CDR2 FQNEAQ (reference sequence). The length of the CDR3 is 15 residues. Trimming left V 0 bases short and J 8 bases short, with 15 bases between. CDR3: CASSLATYRVGTQYF. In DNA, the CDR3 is TGTGCCAGCAGCTTAGCGACCTATCGGGTCGGTACGCAGTATTTT.

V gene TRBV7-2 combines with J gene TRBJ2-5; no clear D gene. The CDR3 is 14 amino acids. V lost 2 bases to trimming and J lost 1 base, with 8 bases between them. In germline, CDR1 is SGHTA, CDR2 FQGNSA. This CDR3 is CASSLKAGQETQYF. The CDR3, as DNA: TGTGCCAGCAGCTTAAAAGCCGGCCAAGAGACCCAGTACTTC.

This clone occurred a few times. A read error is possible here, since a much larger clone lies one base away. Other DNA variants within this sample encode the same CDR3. The CDR3 loop reads CASSSYNEQFF. The CDR3 region has the DNA TGTGCCAGCAGTTCCTACAATGAGCAGTTCTTC. V usage is TRBV2 and J usage is TRBJ2-1, with D uncertain. Germline V gives CDR1 SNHLY, CDR2 FYNNEI. Trimming took off 5 bases at V and 1 base at J, with 0 bases between the two ends. This CDR3 has 11 amino acids.

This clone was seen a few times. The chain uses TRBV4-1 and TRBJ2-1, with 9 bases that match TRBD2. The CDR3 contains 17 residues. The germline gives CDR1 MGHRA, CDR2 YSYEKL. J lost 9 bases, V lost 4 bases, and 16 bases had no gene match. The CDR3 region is CASSPLEASGIGREQFF. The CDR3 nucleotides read TGCGCCAGCAGCCCCCTAGAAGCTAGCGGGATCGGTCGTGAGCAGTTCTTC.

CDR3 sequence: CASSPHSPPNTEAFF. DNA of the CDR3: TGTGCCAGCAGTCCACATTCCCCCCCTAACACTGAAGCTTTCTTT. This sequence joins TRBV27 and TRBJ1-1; no definite D call. The germline CDR1 and CDR2 sequences are MNHEY and SMNVEV (reference sequence). V lost 5 bases and J lost 2, with 15 bases in between. The length of the CDR3 is 15 residues.

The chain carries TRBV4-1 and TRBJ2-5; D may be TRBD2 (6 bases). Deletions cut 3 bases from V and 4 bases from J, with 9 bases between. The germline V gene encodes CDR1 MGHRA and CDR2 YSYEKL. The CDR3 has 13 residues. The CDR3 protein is CASSQAGRETQYF. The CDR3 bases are TGCGCCAGCAGCCAGGCGGGGAGAGAGACCCAGTACTTC.

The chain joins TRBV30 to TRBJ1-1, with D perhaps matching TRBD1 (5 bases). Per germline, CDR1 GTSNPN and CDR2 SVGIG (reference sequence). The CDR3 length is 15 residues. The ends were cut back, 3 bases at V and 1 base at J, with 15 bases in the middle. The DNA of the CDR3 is TGTGCCTGGAGCGTCCCGGGACGGAGGAACACTGAAGCTTTCTTT. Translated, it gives CAWSVPGRRNTEAFF.

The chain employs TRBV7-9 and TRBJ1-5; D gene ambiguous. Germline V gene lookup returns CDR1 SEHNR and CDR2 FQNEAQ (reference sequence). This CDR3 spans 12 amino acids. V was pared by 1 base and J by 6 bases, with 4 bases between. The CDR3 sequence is CASSLVAQPQHF. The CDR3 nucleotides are TGTGCCAGCAGCTTAGTCGCTCAGCCCCAGCATTTT.

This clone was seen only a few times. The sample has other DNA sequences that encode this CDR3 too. In nucleotides, the CDR3 is TGTGCCAGCAGCTCAAGCAGGGGTTCCTACGAGCAGTACTTC. Protein sequence: CASSSSRGSYEQYF. This rearrangement joins TRBV7-9 to TRBJ2-7; D is possibly TRBD1 (6 bases). The CDR3 is 14 amino acids. Looked up from germline, CDR1 is SEHNR and CDR2 is FQNEAQ (reference sequence). V was trimmed by 4 bases and J by 1 base, leaving 11 bases between them.

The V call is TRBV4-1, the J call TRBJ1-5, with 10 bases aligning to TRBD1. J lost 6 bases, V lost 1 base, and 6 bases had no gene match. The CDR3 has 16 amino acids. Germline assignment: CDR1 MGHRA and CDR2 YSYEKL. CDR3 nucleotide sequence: TGCGCCAGCAGCCAAGCGGGGACAGGGGCATCTCAGCCCCAGCATTTT. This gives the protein CASSQAGTGASQPQHF.

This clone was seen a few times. The CDR3, as DNA: TGTGCCAGCAGCCATAACAGGGGCCCCTACAATGAGCAGTTCTTC. Translating gives CASSHNRGPYNEQFF. The genes are TRBV4-2 and TRBJ2-1; 7 bases fit TRBD1. CDR3 length equals 15 residues. Germline CDR1 is LGHNA and CDR2 is YNFKEQ. The V gene end was trimmed by 3 bases and the J gene end by 2 bases; junction bases not matched to a gene: 4.